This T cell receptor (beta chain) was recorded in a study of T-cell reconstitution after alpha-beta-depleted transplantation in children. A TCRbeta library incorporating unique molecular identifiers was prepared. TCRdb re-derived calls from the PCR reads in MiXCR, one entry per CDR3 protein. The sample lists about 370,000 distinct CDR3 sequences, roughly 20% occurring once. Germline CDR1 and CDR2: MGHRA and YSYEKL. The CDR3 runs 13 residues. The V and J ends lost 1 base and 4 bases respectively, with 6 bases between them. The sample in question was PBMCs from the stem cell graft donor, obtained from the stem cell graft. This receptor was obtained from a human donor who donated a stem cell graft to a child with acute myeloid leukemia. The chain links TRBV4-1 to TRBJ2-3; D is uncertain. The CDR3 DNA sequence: TGCGCCAGCAGCCAAGGATTCGCAGATACGCAGTATTTT. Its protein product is CASSQGFADTQYF.